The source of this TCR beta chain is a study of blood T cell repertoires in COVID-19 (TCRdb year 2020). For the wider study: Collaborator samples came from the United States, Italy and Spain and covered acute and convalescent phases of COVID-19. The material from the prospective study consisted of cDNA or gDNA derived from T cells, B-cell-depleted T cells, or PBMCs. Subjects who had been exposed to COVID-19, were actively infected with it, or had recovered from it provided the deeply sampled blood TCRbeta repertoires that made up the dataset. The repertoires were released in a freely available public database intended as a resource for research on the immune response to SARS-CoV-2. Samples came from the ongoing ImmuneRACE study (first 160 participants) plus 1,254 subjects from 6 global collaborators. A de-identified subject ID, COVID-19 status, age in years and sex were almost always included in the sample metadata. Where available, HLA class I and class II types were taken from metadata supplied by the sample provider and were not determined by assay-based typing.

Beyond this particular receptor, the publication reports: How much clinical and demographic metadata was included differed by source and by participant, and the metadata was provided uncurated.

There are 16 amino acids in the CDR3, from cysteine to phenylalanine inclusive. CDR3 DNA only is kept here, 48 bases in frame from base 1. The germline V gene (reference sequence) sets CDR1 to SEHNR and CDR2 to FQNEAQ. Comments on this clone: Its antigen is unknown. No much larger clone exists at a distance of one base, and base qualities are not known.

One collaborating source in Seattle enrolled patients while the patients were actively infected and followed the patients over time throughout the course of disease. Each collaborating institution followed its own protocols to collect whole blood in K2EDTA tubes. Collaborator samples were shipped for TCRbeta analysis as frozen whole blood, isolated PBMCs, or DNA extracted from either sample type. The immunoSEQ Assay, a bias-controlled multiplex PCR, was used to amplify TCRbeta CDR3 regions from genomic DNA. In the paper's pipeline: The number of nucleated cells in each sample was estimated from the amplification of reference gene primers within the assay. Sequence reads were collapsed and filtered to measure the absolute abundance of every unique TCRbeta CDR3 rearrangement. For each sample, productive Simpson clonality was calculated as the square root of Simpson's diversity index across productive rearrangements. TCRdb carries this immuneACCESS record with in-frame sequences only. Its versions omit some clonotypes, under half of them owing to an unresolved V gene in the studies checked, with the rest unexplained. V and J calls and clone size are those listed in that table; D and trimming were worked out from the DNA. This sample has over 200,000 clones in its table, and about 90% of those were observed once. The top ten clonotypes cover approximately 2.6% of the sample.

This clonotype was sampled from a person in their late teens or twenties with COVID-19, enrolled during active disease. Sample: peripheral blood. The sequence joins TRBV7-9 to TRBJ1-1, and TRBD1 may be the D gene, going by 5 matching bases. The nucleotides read TGTGTCCTACGAGCGGGGGAAATCAACATGAACACTGAAGCTTTCTTT. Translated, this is CVLRAGEINMNTEAFF.